The T cell receptor (beta chain) described here comes from a study of OX40 agonist ivuxolimab in advanced cancers. Context from the whole study: The costimulatory receptor OX40 (CD134) was targeted by ivuxolimab, a fully human IgG2 agonistic monoclonal antibody. Intravenous ivuxolimab was administered to patients every 2 weeks at six dose levels: 0.01, 0.1, 0.3, 1.5, 3 and 10 mg/kg. Of the 50 to 55 patients in dose escalation, 19 had hepatocellular carcinoma, some 15 had melanoma, 9 had renal cell carcinoma and 9 had head and neck cancer. In the dose-escalation cohort, 82.7% of patients were male, and the mean age was approximately 60 years, with a range of about 23 to 90. Patients were allowed to have had prior anti-PD-1, anti-PD-L1 or anti-CTLA-4 therapy, and 30% to 40% of the dose-escalation patients had been treated with checkpoint inhibitors. Three dose-escalation patients achieved partial responses, one with hepatocellular carcinoma and two with cutaneous melanoma. The purpose of peripheral TCRbeta sequencing was to test whether ivuxolimab changed TCR sequence diversity and led to clonal T-cell expansion. The monotherapy dose-escalation portion (N ≈ 56 patients) of the phase I ivuxolimab trial is reported in the paper.

Reading from cysteine to phenylalanine, the CDR3 counts 14 amino acids. The only DNA kept is the CDR3, 42 bases in frame from the first base. CDR1 and CDR2 were assigned from the germline V gene as MNHEY and SVGAGI. V sheds 0 bases and J sheds 7 bases, leaving 10 bases between their ends. Patients with a history of autoimmune disease or receiving systemic immunosuppression were excluded from the trial. In every dose cohort, peripheral blood was drawn for TCR sequencing at baseline, cycle 4 day 1, and cycle 7 day 1. Samples were obtained from an open-label, multicenter, first-in-human phase I dose-escalation trial of ivuxolimab. Adults with locally advanced or metastatic melanoma, renal cell carcinoma, hepatocellular carcinoma or head and neck squamous cell carcinoma were enrolled in the trial. Before TCR sequencing, CD4+ T cells and CD8+ T cells from peripheral blood were sorted into separate populations.

For sequencing of the TCRbeta CDR3 region, genomic DNA was extracted from the sorted cells. The immunoSEQ Assay was used for sequencing of TCRbeta CDR3 regions. The table comes from immuneACCESS by way of TCRdb, which keeps in-frame sequences with V and J called. Part of the clones is missing from these tables; in studies checked, under half for an unresolved V gene and the rest for unknown reasons. This sample comprises 50,000 or so clones, roughly 89% of them detected only once. Over 5% of the sample is taken by the ten largest. Remarks on this clone: Its antigen remains unidentified. Base qualities are not provided; no much larger clone lies one nucleotide away.

Broader findings and caveats from the paper: Which antigens the clonally expanded peripheral T cells were specific for was not determined. After ivuxolimab, CD8+ T cells had more expanded clones than CD4+ T cells on average. Low levels of normalized T-cell clonal expansion were also seen in some nonresponding patients. Partial responders in the 0.1-3.0 mg/kg groups had among the lowest normalized peripheral clonal expansion, especially among CD8+ T cells. At doses of 0.1 to 3.0 mg/kg, clonal expansion of both CD4+ and CD8+ blood T cells was observed from baseline to week 6.

This TCR was sampled from an adult with an advanced solid tumor such as melanoma, head and neck, liver or kidney cancer. This chain is built from TRBV6-5 and TRBJ1-3; tentative D gene TRBD1, with 5 bases matching. This specimen was CD4+ or CD8+ T cells sorted from blood, taken in a trial of the OX40 agonist ivuxolimab. The CDR3 reads CASSYSGGVNTIYF. In nucleotides, the sequence is TGTGCCAGCAGTTACTCGGGGGGAGTGAACACCATATATTTT.